The 17 T cell receptor beta chains reported below all come from one sample, sequenced in a study of type 1 and type 2 diabetes patients. Amplification started from genomic DNA. The TCR beta CDR3 region was amplified using 30 forward and 13 reverse primers. TCRdb reanalysed the multiplex PCR reads using MiXCR and keeps one entry per CDR3 protein. This table holds under 300,000 distinct CDR3 sequences, around 50% found once. The sequenced material came from peripheral blood mononuclear cells (PBMCs). Source of these receptors: a man between 18 and 29 years old with type 2 diabetes.

This chain links TRBV24-1 with TRBJ2-7; 9 bases map to TRBD1. CDR1 and CDR2 (germline): KGHDR, SFDVKD. The CDR3 runs to 14 residues. Trimming at V came to 4 bases and at J to 6 bases, leaving 6 bases not matched to a gene. The chain's CDR3 is CATSDSGTGFEQYF. In nucleotides, the CDR3 is TGTGCCACCAGTGACTCCGGGACAGGGTTCGAGCAGTACTTC.

J is TRBJ2-5 and V is TRBV3-1; 14 bases map to TRBD2. The length of the CDR3 is 15 residues. The trim removed 11 bases at V and 7 bases at J, leaving 12 bases unmatched. Germline CDR1 is LGHDT and CDR2 is YNNKEL (reference sequence). CDR3 bases: TGTGCCTCCACGGGGACTAGCGGGGGCGAGGGGACCCAGTACTTC. Translating it yields CASTGTSGGEGTQYF.

This clonotype appeared a few times. The V call is TRBV4-1, the J call TRBJ2-7, with 11 bases that match TRBD2. Germline loops: CDR1 MGHRA, CDR2 YSYEKL. V gave up 0 bases and J gave up 7 bases; unmatched junction bases: 8. The CDR3 covers 16 residues. Written as DNA, the CDR3 is TGCGCCAGCAGCCAAGAATTAGCGGGAGGGAGTTCGGAGCAGTACTTC. This sequence encodes CASSQELAGGSSEQYF.

This clonotype was picked up one time. The chain uses TRBV5-1 and TRBJ1-6; D remains ambiguous. This CDR3 region has 13 residues. The germline gives CDR1 SGHRS, CDR2 YFSETQ. V gave up 0 bases and J gave up 13 bases, with 11 bases separating them. The CDR3 DNA sequence: TGCGCCAGCAGCTTGGAATCCAAGACGCCCCTCCACTTT. Encoded protein: CASSLESKTPLHF.

This clonotype showed up just once. The chain is built from TRBV12-3 or TRBV12-4 and TRBJ2-7; 8 bases align to TRBD1. Trimming took 5 bases from V and 7 from J; bases not matched to a gene: 7. CDR3 size: 13 residues. The CDR3 nucleotides are TGTGCCAGCAGTCGCGGACAGGGCGGGGAGCAGTACTTC. As protein: CASSRGQGGEQYF.

CDR3 nucleotides: TGCGCCAGCAGACAGACAGTCTCCTACGAGCAGTACTTC. This sequence encodes CASRQTVSYEQYF. The chain employs TRBV10-2 and TRBJ2-7; the D gene is possibly TRBD1 (5 bases). Germline CDR1 is WSHSY and CDR2 is SAAADI. Trimming shortened V by 6 bases and J by 0 bases, and 9 bases separated the two germline ends. This CDR3 comprises 13 residues.

This clonotype was recorded once. The chain joins TRBV6-6 to TRBJ2-2; 13 nucleotides agree with TRBD2. The CDR3 totals 17 residues. V lost 1 base, J lost 3 bases, and 2 bases stayed unmatched. Germline-derived CDR1 and CDR2 are MNHNY and SVGAGI (reference sequence). The CDR3 DNA is TGTGCCAGCAGTTACTTAGGACTAGCGGGAGACACCGGGGAGCTGTTTTTT. This gives the protein CASSYLGLAGDTGELFF.

The chain joins TRBV2 to TRBJ2-7, with 7 bases aligning to TRBD1. The CDR3 consists of 14 residues. CDR1 and CDR2 (germline): SNHLY, FYNNEI. V lost 3 bases to trimming and J lost 2 bases; unmatched junction nucleotides: 4. The CDR3 reads CASSDRGGPYEQYF. CDR3 bases: TGTGCCAGCAGTGACCGAGGGGGCCCCTACGAGCAGTACTTC.

This clonotype was seen a handful of times. This sequence joins TRBV24-1 and TRBJ2-3; 7 nucleotides line up with TRBD1. V lost 10 bases and J lost 3; bases outside the gene matches: 6. The germline V gene has CDR1 KGHDR and CDR2 SFDVKD. This CDR3 region has 13 residues. In nucleotides, the CDR3 is TGTGCCACACGAGGGACAGCAACAGATACGCAGTATTTT. This encodes CATRGTATDTQYF.

In this sample, this clonotype turned up many times. The chain employs TRBV15 and TRBJ1-1, with 8 bases matching TRBD1. The J segment lost 4 bases and the V segment lost 3 bases, leaving 1 base of the junction unmatched. The germline V gene has CDR1 LNHNV and CDR2 YYDKDF (reference sequence). The CDR3 loop spans 13 amino acids. The CDR3 loop reads CATSRDRATEAFF. The CDR3 bases are TGTGCCACCAGCAGGGACAGGGCCACTGAAGCTTTCTTT. The complete variable domain, with remaining parts taken from reference TRBV15 and TRBJ1-1, reads DAMVIQNPRYQVTQFGKPVTLSCSQTLNHNVMYWYQQKSSQAPKLLFHYYDKDFNNEADTPDNFQSRRPNTSFCFLDIRSPGLGDTAMYLCATSRDRATEAFFGQGTRLTVV.

The rearrangement joins TRBV12-3 or TRBV12-4 to TRBJ1-2; perhaps TRBD1 as D (6 bases). The CDR3 has 14 residues. Trimming cost V 1 base and J 7 bases, with 13 bases left between them. The CDR3: CASSLGAGGTGYTF. The CDR3 DNA sequence: TGTGCCAGCAGTTTAGGTGCGGGGGGCACTGGCTACACCTTC.

Only one count was recorded for this clonotype. This chain joins TRBV7-6 and TRBJ2-3; D gene uncertain. V lost 2 bases and J 1 base, leaving 10 bases between the germline ends. Germline loops: CDR1 SGHVS, CDR2 FNYEAQ. The CDR3 covers 15 residues. The CDR3 DNA reads as TGTGCCAGCAGCTTAAATATCCCGGGCACAGATACGCAGTATTTT. It codes for CASSLNIPGTDTQYF.

The rearrangement links TRBV4-3 to TRBJ2-7; tentative D call: TRBD1 (6 bases). The CDR3 has 14 amino acids. V lost 1 base and J lost 2, with 9 bases in between. Germline V gene data show CDR1 as LGHNA and CDR2 as YSLEER. As DNA, the CDR3 is TGCGCCAGCAGCCAAGGCAGGGGAACCTACGAGCAGTACTTC. It specifies CASSQGRGTYEQYF.

The rearrangement joins TRBV12-5 to TRBJ2-1, with TRBD2 matching 7 bases. The CDR3 runs to 14 residues. CDR1 and CDR2 (germline): LGHNT, FRNRAP. The V gene end was trimmed by 7 bases and the J gene end by 5 bases; junction bases not matched to a gene: 8. Here the CDR3 reads CASAWRETDNEQFF. Written as DNA, the CDR3 is TGTGCTAGTGCTTGGCGGGAGACAGACAATGAGCAGTTCTTC.

The chain has TRBV4-1 and TRBJ2-1, with D possibly being TRBD2 (5 bases). Germline V gives CDR1 MGHRA, CDR2 YSYEKL. Trimming removed 3 bases at V and 0 bases at J, with 15 bases between. The CDR3 consists of 17 residues. The DNA of the CDR3 is TGCGCCAGCAGCCACCCTGTGGACTTAATCTCCTACAATGAGCAGTTCTTC. Translation: CASSHPVDLISYNEQFF.

The chain uses TRBV13 and TRBJ1-5, with a tentative D call TRBD1 (5 bases). Germline assignment: CDR1 PRHDT and CDR2 FYEKMQ (reference sequence). V lost 5 bases, J lost 0 bases, and 14 bases lay in between. This CDR3 region has 16 residues. This chain's CDR3 is CASSQGTVTSNQPQHF. CDR3 nucleotide sequence: TGTGCCAGCAGCCAAGGGACCGTTACTAGCAATCAGCCCCAGCATTTT.

About this clonotype: A single base separates this from a much larger clone, so it may be a read error. The chain has TRBV30 and TRBJ2-5, with D unresolved. Germline V lookup: CDR1 GTSNPN, CDR2 SVGIG (reference sequence). There are 12 residues in the CDR3. Trimming left V 6 bases short and J 4 bases short, with 12 bases between. The CDR3 loop is CACSDVRETQYF. DNA for the CDR3: TGTGCCTGCTCGGACGTACGAGAGACCCAGTACTTC.